Below are 9 T cell receptor beta chains sequenced from a single sample in a study of T cell repertoires in cytomegalovirus infection. TCRdb reprocessed the reads with MiXCR, giving one entry per CDR3 protein. The top ten hold around 13% of the sample, which has about 530,000 distinct CDR3 sequences, about a quarter seen once. Material: PBMCs. All receptors derive from a human donor in good health (CMV status not recorded). Some clones in this sample may be carry-over from other donors' samples.

The rearrangement links TRBV5-4 to TRBJ1-2, with unresolved D. Germline V lookup: CDR1 SGHNT, CDR2 YYREEE (reference sequence). Trimming removed 1 base from V and 6 bases from J, with 10 bases in between. The CDR3 spans 13 residues. CDR3 sequence: CASSLNPEDGYTF. The DNA for the CDR3 is TGTGCCAGCAGCTTGAACCCAGAGGATGGCTACACCTTC.

There are many counts of this clonotype. The chain carries TRBV7-2 and TRBJ2-3, with a possible D match to TRBD1 (6 bases). Germline CDR1 reads SGHTA; CDR2 reads FQGNSA. This CDR3 is built from 14 residues. V was trimmed by 4 bases and J by 1 base, leaving 9 bases between them. Here the CDR3 reads CASSWAGGTDTQYF. The CDR3 DNA follows: TGTGCCAGCAGCTGGGCAGGGGGCACAGATACGCAGTATTTT.

The chain joins TRBV6-1 to TRBJ2-7; D is undetermined. This CDR3 is 10 amino acids long. Germline values: CDR1 MNHNS, CDR2 SASEGT. V dropped 6 bases and J dropped 3 bases, with 3 bases sitting between them. CDR3 sequence: CASSDYEQYV. CDR3 bases: TGTGCCAGCAGCGACTACGAGCAGTACGTC.

This clonotype was found a few times. The J gene is TRBJ2-1, the V gene TRBV6-2 or TRBV6-3; D is uncertain. CDR1 and CDR2 (germline): MNHEY, SVGEGT. This CDR3 comprises 12 residues. V dropped 7 bases and J dropped 9 bases, with 13 bases sitting between them. CDR3 bases: TGTGCCAGCATTGGTCACGAGCGTGAGCAGTTCTTC. Translation gives CASIGHEREQFF.

There are a few counts of this clonotype. The V gene is TRBV20-1, the J gene TRBJ1-2, with 10 bases identical to TRBD1. The germline V gene has CDR1 DFQATT and CDR2 SNEGSKA (reference sequence). The CDR3 is 13 amino acids. Here the CDR3 DNA reads TGCAGAATCACGGGACAGGGGAACTATGGCTACACCTTC. Translating it yields CRITGQGNYGYTF.

The V call is TRBV4-3, the J call TRBJ1-6; the D is unclear. The CDR3 covers 15 residues. Germline-derived CDR1 and CDR2 are LGHNA and YSLEER. Trimming stripped 0 bases from V and 6 bases from J, with 9 bases between. In DNA, the CDR3 is TGCGCCAGCAGCCAAGATCGGCATATTAATTCACCCCTCCACTTT. Amino acids: CASSQDRHINSPLHF.

This chain joins TRBV12-3 or TRBV12-4 and TRBJ2-1, with 7 bases identical to TRBD2. V trimming: 4 bases; J trimming: 10 bases; junction bases outside the gene matches: 10. This CDR3 is built from 14 residues. The CDR3 is CASSSGLPYEEQFF. CDR3 DNA: TGTGCCAGCAGTTCGGGACTACCCTACGAAGAGCAGTTCTTC.

V usage is TRBV6-5 and J usage is TRBJ2-7; D may be TRBD1 (5 bases). CDR3 length: 16 amino acids. Between the trimmed V and J ends, which lost 0 bases and 2 bases, there was a span of 14 bases. CDR1 is MNHEY, CDR2 SVGAGI, per germline. CDR3 sequence reads: CASSYSTVGWAYEQYF. The CDR3 DNA reads TGTGCCAGCAGTTACTCGACAGTCGGTTGGGCCTACGAGCAGTACTTC.

This clonotype was detected only a few times. V usage is TRBV7-2 and J usage is TRBJ2-7, with D maybe TRBD2 (5 bases). This CDR3 is 13 amino acids long. Trimming cost V 5 bases and J 2 bases, with 10 bases left between them. CDR1 and CDR2 from the germline V gene are SGHTA and FQGNSA. CDR3 in amino acids: CASSTRDTYEQYF. CDR3 sequence (DNA): TGTGCCAGCAGCACTAGGGATACCTACGAGCAGTACTTC.